Below are 9 T cell receptor beta chains sequenced from a single sample in a study of a mutant IDH1 vaccine in newly diagnosed glioma. As to time point: week 5, during vaccination. Mutant IDH1 20-mer peptide, at 300 ug, made up each vaccine dose, with topical imiquimod. This table comes from immunoSEQ multiplex PCR, and its TCRdb copy is limited to in-frame clones, with some not included. The profile shows roughly 50,000 clones, approximately 82% of them singletons. Their antigens are not known. Specimen: PBMCs, collected from a glioma patient whose treatment included an IDH1 peptide vaccine. The source of these receptors is a woman aged 18 to 35 with glioma. Some clones in this sample may be carry-over from other donors' samples.

With regard to this clone: The junction and the germline gene differ at one end; a read error may be behind it. This rearrangement joins TRBV29-1 to TRBJ2-5; a weak D match, TRBD2 (7 bases). This CDR3 comprises 15 residues. Germline V gives CDR1 SQVTM, CDR2 ANQGSEA. The CDR3 bases are TGCAGCGTGGCAAAGGGGGGGCAACTCAGGGAGATCCAGTACTTC. Protein: CSVAKGGQLREIQYF.

This clone was observed a handful of times. This chain uses TRBV11-2 with TRBJ1-1, with 8 nucleotides matching TRBD1. Germline trimming cut 0 bases from V and 4 bases from J; bases unmatched to any gene: 10. Looked up from germline, CDR1 is SGHAT and CDR2 is FQNNGV. This CDR3 has 17 amino acids. The DNA of the CDR3 is TGTGCCAGCAGCTTAGAGGCCGGCAGGGGGCTTGGCACTGAAGCTTTCTTT. Its translation is CASSLEAGRGLGTEAFF.

The V and J genes are TRBV9 and TRBJ2-3, with D tentatively TRBD2 (6 bases). V lost 4 bases, J lost 0 bases, and 18 bases lay in between. CDR3 length equals 17 residues. Germline V lookup: CDR1 SGDLS, CDR2 YYNGEE. CDR3 region: CASSLDGGQGSTDTQYF. CDR3 DNA sequence: TGTGCCAGCAGCCTAGACGGAGGGCAGGGCAGCACAGATACGCAGTATTTT.

The chain carries TRBV2 and TRBJ2-3; D may correspond to TRBD1 or TRBD2 (5 bases each). The ends were cut back, 6 bases at V and 0 bases at J, with 13 bases in the middle. This CDR3 is 15 amino acids long. The germline CDR1 and CDR2 sequences are SNHLY and FYNNEI. CDR3 DNA sequence: TGTGCCAGCAGGTCTACTGGGGGTAGCACAGATACGCAGTATTTT. Translating gives CASRSTGGSTDTQYF.

This rearrangement joins TRBV27 to TRBJ2-1; D not certain. The V end was cut by 7 bases, the J end by 2 bases, with 9 bases between. Germline V gives CDR1 MNHEY, CDR2 SMNVEV (reference sequence). The CDR3 is made up of 13 amino acids. CDR3 nucleotide sequence: TGTGCCAGCACTAAAGGTGCCTACAATGAGCAGTTCTTC. The encoded protein is CASTKGAYNEQFF.

The genes are TRBV9 and TRBJ2-2; D possibly matches TRBD1 or TRBD2 (5 bases each). In germline, CDR1 is SGDLS, CDR2 YYNGEE. The CDR3 loop spans 15 amino acids. Trimming stripped 4 bases from V and 1 base from J, with 11 bases between. CDR3 sequence reads: CASSTGDRNTGELFF. The CDR3 bases are TGTGCCAGCAGCACTGGGGACCGGAACACCGGGGAGCTGTTTTTT.

The chain combines TRBV21-1 with TRBJ1-2. TRBV21-1 is annotated as a pseudogene. The length of the CDR3 is 11 residues. The CDR3 loop is CASTSMGGYTF. The DNA for the CDR3 is TGTGCCAGCACCTCTATGGGTGGCTACACCTTC.

This clone occurred a few times. The gene calls are TRBV5-1 and TRBJ2-5, with 8 bases matching TRBD2. From germline, CDR1 is SGHRS and CDR2 YFSETQ. Germline trimming cut 1 base from V and 3 bases from J; bases unmatched to any gene: 5. The CDR3 is 15 residues long. DNA for the CDR3: TGCGCCAGCAGCTTGCTACTAGCGGACGAAGAGACCCAGTACTTC. Translating it yields CASSLLLADEETQYF.

J is TRBJ1-2 and V is TRBV4-3; D unclear. V was pared by 5 bases and J by 4 bases, with 14 bases between. The CDR3 sequence is 14 residues long. Germline V gives CDR1 LGHNA, CDR2 YSLEER. This chain's CDR3 is CASSNQDRSYGYTF. The CDR3, as DNA: TGCGCCAGCAGCAACCAAGACCGGTCCTATGGCTACACCTTC.